One sample yielded the 11 T cell receptor beta chains listed below, sequenced in a study of T cells in Graves' hyperthyroidism and ophthalmopathy. Regions amplified from RNA transcripts were the TCR beta CDR3 regions. Carried out on the TCR CDR3, a first-round RT-PCR used the HTBI primer set. TCRdb processed the multiplex PCR reads anew with MiXCR; each CDR3 protein has one entry. The sample has 300,000 to 450,000 distinct CDR3 sequences, roughly 14% seen once. Sequences were obtained from blood. Receptor source: a woman aged 60-70 years with Graves' hyperthyroidism.

This clonotype was found a few times. This chain connects TRBV13 to TRBJ1-3, with D unclear. This CDR3 spans 14 amino acids. Germline V gene sequence: CDR1 PRHDT, CDR2 FYEKMQ (reference sequence). V was cut by 1 base and J by 4 bases, with 8 bases left in between. The CDR3, as DNA: TGTGCCAGCAGCTTAGAGCCACAGGGAAACACCATATATTTT. Its protein product is CASSLEPQGNTIYF.

This clonotype was seen ten or more times. The chain combines TRBV29-1 with TRBJ2-3; 8 nucleotides line up with TRBD1. V lost 6 bases and J lost 4; bases outside the gene matches: 9. The length of the CDR3 is 14 residues. Germline CDR1 SQVTM, CDR2 ANQGSEA. The CDR3 bases are TGCAGCGTCGTCGGACAGGGAGTATCAGATACGCAGTATTTT. This encodes CSVVGQGVSDTQYF.

This clonotype was observed many times. The chain combines TRBV6-1 with TRBJ2-7; no clear D. Germline lookup yields CDR1 MNHNS and CDR2 SASEGT. The CDR3 runs 12 residues. Between the trimmed V and J ends, which lost 2 bases and 3 bases, there was a span of 5 bases. As DNA, the CDR3 is TGTGCCAGCAGTGAACTGCGCTACGAGCAGTACTTC. It yields the protein CASSELRYEQYF.

This clonotype was picked up many times. The chain couples TRBV5-1 to TRBJ2-5, with a weak D call TRBD2 (5 bases). V was trimmed by 0 bases and J by 5 bases, leaving 17 bases between them. The V gene's germline CDR1 is SGHRS and CDR2 YFSETQ. The CDR3 has 16 amino acids. CDR3 sequence: CASSLGLGTDFETQYF. The CDR3, as DNA: TGCGCCAGCAGCTTGGGGCTCGGAACGGACTTCGAGACCCAGTACTTC.

This clonotype was seen ten or more times. V is TRBV6-1 and J is TRBJ1-1; TRBD1 matches at 10 bases. Germline V gene lookup returns CDR1 MNHNS and CDR2 SASEGT. V shed 6 bases, J shed 0 bases, and the junction held 22 bases outside the gene matches. CDR3 length equals 21 residues. The CDR3 loop is CASRPLRGVGDRGLMNTEAFF. In DNA, the CDR3 is TGTGCCAGCAGACCCCTTCGCGGGGTTGGGGACAGGGGTCTAATGAACACTGAAGCTTTCTTT.

This clonotype was observed a few times. The chain recombines TRBV30 with TRBJ2-7; maybe TRBD2 (5 bases). This CDR3 contains 11 residues. The V and J ends lost 0 bases and 7 bases respectively, with 7 bases between them. The germline gives CDR1 GTSNPN, CDR2 SVGIG (reference sequence). The CDR3, as DNA: TGTGCCTGGAGTGTAGTAGCGGAGCAGTACTTC. Translation: CAWSVVAEQYF. The whole variable domain, remainder taken from reference TRBV30 and TRBJ2-7, is SQTIHQWPATLVQPVGSPLSLECTVEGTSNPNLYWYRQAAGRGLQLLFYSVGIGQISSEVPQNLSASRPQDRQFILSSKKLLLSDSGFYLCAWSVVAEQYFGPGTRLTVT.

The chain has TRBV19 and TRBJ1-1; D is undetermined. The CDR3 contains 15 residues. The germline gives CDR1 LNHDA, CDR2 SQIVND (reference sequence). Trimming pared 0 bases from V and 3 bases from J, leaving 11 bases between. The CDR3 coding sequence is TGTGCCAGTAGTATAGATCCCAGTGCTTACACTGAAGCTTTCTTT. It codes for CASSIDPSAYTEAFF.

There are many counts of this clonotype. The chain couples TRBV28 to TRBJ2-1; 8 bases fit TRBD2. This CDR3 is built from 15 residues. The V segment lost 6 bases and the J segment 6 bases; nucleotides outside the gene matches: 10. Germline V CDR1 and CDR2: MDHEN, SYDVKM. The CDR3 is CASSPRLASPNEQFF. The DNA for the CDR3 is TGTGCCAGCAGCCCTCGACTAGCGTCTCCCAATGAGCAGTTCTTC.

The rearrangement uses TRBV29-1 and TRBJ2-5, with a tentative D call TRBD1 (6 bases). Germline V lookup: CDR1 SQVTM, CDR2 ANQGSEA. The CDR3 runs to 13 residues. Trimming took 5 bases from V and 5 from J, leaving 15 bases between them. The CDR3 sequence is CSVNRVVGETQYF. The CDR3 DNA is TGCAGCGTTAACAGGGTTGTCGGGGAGACCCAGTACTTC.

The V gene is TRBV24-1, the J gene TRBJ2-7; D remains unclear. V lost 2 bases, J lost 7 bases, and 8 bases lay in between. From germline, CDR1 is KGHDR and CDR2 SFDVKD. The CDR3 is made up of 12 amino acids. Here the CDR3 DNA reads TGTGCCACCAGTGATTCCCGATGGGAGCAGTACTTC. As protein: CATSDSRWEQYF.

Notes on this clonotype: A much more abundant neighbour one base away suggests this may be a read error. This rearrangement joins TRBV24-1 to TRBJ2-5; D call uncertain. Trimming took off 5 bases at V and 7 bases at J, with 16 bases between the two ends. The CDR3 extends over 14 amino acids. Germline loops: CDR1 KGHDR, CDR2 SFDVKD. The CDR3 DNA reads TGTGCCACCAGTGGTGGGTTTCTCGACCGGACCCAGTACTTC. This sequence encodes CATSGGFLDRTQYF.